This entry describes one T cell receptor beta chain. This sample was taken from a study of OX40 agonist ivuxolimab in advanced cancers. Study background: Patients got intravenous ivuxolimab at 0.01 to 10 mg/kg every 2 weeks. Recorded diagnoses for dose-escalation patients were hepatocellular carcinoma, melanoma, renal cell or head and neck cancer.

Autoimmune disease history or systemic immunosuppression excluded patients. V lost 7 bases, J lost 4 bases, and 7 bases stayed unmatched. The CDR3 has 14 residues. Germline V gives CDR1 SNHLY, CDR2 FYNNEI. Assay: immunoSEQ multiplex PCR; the TCRdb copy retains only in-frame clones and omits some. The table records about 68,000 clones, roughly 83% of them present only once. V usage is TRBV2 and J usage is TRBJ1-2; 9 bases fit TRBD1. This sequence originates from an adult with an advanced solid tumor such as melanoma, head and neck, liver or kidney cancer. This specimen consisted of CD4+ or CD8+ T cells sorted from blood, obtained in a trial of the OX40 agonist ivuxolimab. CDR3 sequence: CASTLSGQGYGYTF. The CDR3 DNA reads TGTGCCAGCACCCTATCGGGACAGGGCTATGGCTACACCTTC.